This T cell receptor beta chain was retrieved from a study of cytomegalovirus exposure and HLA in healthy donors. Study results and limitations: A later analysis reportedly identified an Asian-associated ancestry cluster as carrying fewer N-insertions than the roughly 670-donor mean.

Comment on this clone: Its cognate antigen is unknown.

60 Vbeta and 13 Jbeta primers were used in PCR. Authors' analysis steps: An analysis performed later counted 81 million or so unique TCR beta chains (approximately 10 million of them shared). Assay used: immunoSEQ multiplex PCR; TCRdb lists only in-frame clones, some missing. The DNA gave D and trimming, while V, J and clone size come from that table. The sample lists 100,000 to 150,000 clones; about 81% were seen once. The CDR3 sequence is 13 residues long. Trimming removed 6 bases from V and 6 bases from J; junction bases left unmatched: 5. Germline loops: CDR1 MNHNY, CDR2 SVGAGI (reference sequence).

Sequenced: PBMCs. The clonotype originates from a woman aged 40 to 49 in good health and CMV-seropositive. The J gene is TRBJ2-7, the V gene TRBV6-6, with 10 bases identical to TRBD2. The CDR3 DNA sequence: TGTGCCAGCAGCCTAGCGGGAGCTAGCGAGCAGTACTTC. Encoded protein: CASSLAGASEQYF.